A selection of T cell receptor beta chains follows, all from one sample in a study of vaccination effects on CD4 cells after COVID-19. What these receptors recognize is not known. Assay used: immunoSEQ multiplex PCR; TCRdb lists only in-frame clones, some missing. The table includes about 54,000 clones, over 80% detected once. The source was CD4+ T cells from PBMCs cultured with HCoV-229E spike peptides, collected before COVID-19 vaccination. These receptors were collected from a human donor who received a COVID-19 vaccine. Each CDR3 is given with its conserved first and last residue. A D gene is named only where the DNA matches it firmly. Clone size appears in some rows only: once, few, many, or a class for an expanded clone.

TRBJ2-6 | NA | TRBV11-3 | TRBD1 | TGTGCCAGCAGCCCGCGACAGGGCTCTGGGGCCAACGTCCTGACTTTC | CASSPRQGSGANVLTF
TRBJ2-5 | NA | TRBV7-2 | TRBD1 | TGTGCCAGCAGAAACGACAGGGTGGGGACCCAGTACTTC | CASRNDRVGTQYF
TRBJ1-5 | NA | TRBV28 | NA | TGTGCCAGCAGTCCCCGTCTGGGGAACAATCAGCCCCAGCATTTT | CASSPRLGNNQPQHF
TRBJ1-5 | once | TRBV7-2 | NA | TGTGCCAGCAGCTCCTCCCAAGGGCCCCAGCATTTT | CASSSSQGPQHF
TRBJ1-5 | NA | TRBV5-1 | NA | TGCGCCAGCAGCTTGGCCGGGGGCGATTATCAGCCCCAGCATTTT | CASSLAGGDYQPQHF
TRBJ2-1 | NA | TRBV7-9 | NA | TGTGCCAGCAGCGTAGGTTACTACAATGAGCAGTTCTTC | CASSVGYYNEQFF
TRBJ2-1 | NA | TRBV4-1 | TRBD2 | TGCGCCAGCAGCCAACTAGGACTAGCGGAATACAATGAGCAGTTCTTC | CASSQLGLAEYNEQFF
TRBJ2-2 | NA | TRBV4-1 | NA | TGCGCCAGCAGCCAAATCCCAGGATTGAACACCGGGGAGCTGTTTTTT | CASSQIPGLNTGELFF
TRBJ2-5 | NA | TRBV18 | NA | TGTGCCAGCTCACCACCAGTGGGCGTCCAAGAGACCCAGTACTTC | CASSPPVGVQETQYF
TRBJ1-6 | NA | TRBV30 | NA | TGTGCCTGGAGGGGGAGTCGGTTTTCACCCCTCCACTTT | CAWRGSRFSPLHF
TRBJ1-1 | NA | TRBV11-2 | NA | TGTGCCAGCAGCTTAGTTTTGACGAACACTGAAGCTTTCTTT | CASSLVLTNTEAFF
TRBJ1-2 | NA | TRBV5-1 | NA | TGCGCCAGCAGCTTGAGCCAGGTTTTTGATGGCTACACCTTC | CASSLSQVFDGYTF
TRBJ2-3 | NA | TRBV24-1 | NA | TGTGCCACCAGTGATTTCGGGTGGGCTAGCACAGATACGCAGTATTTT | CATSDFGWASTDTQYF
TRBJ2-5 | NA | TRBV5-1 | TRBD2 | TGCGCCAGCAGCTTAGTGGGACTACAAGAGACCCAGTACTTC | CASSLVGLQETQYF
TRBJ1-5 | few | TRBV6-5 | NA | TGTGCCAGCAGTTACAGCACAGCTAGCAATCAGCCCCAGCATTTT | CASSYSTASNQPQHF
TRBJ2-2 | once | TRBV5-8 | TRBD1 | TGTGCCAGCAGCCCCGGGACAGGGGGCATTACCGGGGAGCTGTTTTTT | CASSPGTGGITGELFF
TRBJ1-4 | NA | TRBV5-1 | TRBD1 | TGCGCCAGCAGCTTCAGGCGACAGGGAGGTGAAAAACTGTTTTTT | CASSFRRQGGEKLFF
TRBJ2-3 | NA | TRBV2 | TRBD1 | TGTGCCAGCAGTGTTTTCAGGGGGCTTTCAGATACGCAGTATTTT | CASSVFRGLSDTQYF
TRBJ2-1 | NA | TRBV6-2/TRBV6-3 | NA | TGTGCCAGCGGCCTAGGGCTTCGTGAGCAGTTCTTC | CASGLGLREQFF
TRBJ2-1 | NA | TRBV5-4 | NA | TGTGCCAGCAGCCCCGAGGGGGCGGGGGTAATCTCCTACAATGAGCAGTTCTTC | CASSPEGAGVISYNEQFF
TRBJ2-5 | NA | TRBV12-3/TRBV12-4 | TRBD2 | TGTGCCAGCAGGAAGACTAGCGGGGGGGCCCAGTACTTC | CASRKTSGGAQYF
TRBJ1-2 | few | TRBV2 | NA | TGTGCCAGCAGAGCGCTAGGCTACACCTTC | CASRALGYTF
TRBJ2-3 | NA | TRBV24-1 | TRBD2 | TGTGCCACCAGTGACGGGGGGACTAGAGGGTGGCATACGCAGTATTTT | CATSDGGTRGWHTQYF
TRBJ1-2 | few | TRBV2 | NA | TGTGCCAGCAATTACCTAGGGACAAGCTACACCTTC | CASNYLGTSYTF
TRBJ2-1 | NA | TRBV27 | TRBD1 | TGTGCCAGCAGTCACGACAGGGTGAGCTCCTACAATGAGCAGTTCTTC | CASSHDRVSSYNEQFF
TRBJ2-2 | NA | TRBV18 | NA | TGTGCCAGCTCACCAGCAGGGAGTAACACCGGGGAGCTGTTTTTT | CASSPAGSNTGELFF
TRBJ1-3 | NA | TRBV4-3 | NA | TGCGCCAGCAGCCAAGCTCCAGGAAGAAACACCATATATTTT | CASSQAPGRNTIYF
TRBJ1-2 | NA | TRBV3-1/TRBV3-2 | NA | TGTGCCAGCAGCCAAGTGGGCCTTTCTAATTATGGCTACACCTTC | CASSQVGLSNYGYTF
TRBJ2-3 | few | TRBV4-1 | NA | TGCGCCAGCAGCCAAGTGTGGGTAGATACGCAGTATTTT | CASSQVWVDTQYF
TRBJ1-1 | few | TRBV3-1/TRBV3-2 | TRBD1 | TGTGCCAGCAGCCAAGTCTCGGGACAGACTGAAGCTTTCTTT | CASSQVSGQTEAFF
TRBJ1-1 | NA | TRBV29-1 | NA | TGCAGCGTGGCAGACGGGGCCACTGAAGCTTTCTTT | CSVADGATEAFF
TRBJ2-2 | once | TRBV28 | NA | TGTGCCAGCTTAGGAGACGTCGGGTCCGGGGAGCTGTTTTTT | CASLGDVGSGELFF
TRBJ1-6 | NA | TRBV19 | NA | TGTGCCAGTAGTAGTAACAGGCGGGATCATTCACCCCTCCACTTT | CASSSNRRDHSPLHF
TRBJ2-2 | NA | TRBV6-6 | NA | TGTGCCAGCAGTCCCCAGAAGTCGGCGGGATTTGGCACCGGGGAGCTGTTTTTT | CASSPQKSAGFGTGELFF
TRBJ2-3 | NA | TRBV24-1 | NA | TGTGCCACCAGTGCCCTCACAGATACGCAGTATTTT | CATSALTDTQYF
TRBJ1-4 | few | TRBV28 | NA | TGTGCCAGCAGCCAATCCGGGACATCTAATGAAAAACTGTTTTTT | CASSQSGTSNEKLFF
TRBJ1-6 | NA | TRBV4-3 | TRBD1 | TGCGCCAGCGGCCCTAACAGGGGGGACTATAATTCACCCCTCCACTTT | CASGPNRGDYNSPLHF
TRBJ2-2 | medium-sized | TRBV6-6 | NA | TGTGCCAGCACCGGGACCGGGGAGCTGTTTTTT | CASTGTGELFF
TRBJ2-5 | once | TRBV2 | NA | TGTGCCAGCAGTGAAGCAGGGAGAGAGACCCAGTACTTC | CASSEAGRETQYF
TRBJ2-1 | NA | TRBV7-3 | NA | TGTGCCAGCAGCTTAACTGTCGTTGGCACTGGGCAGTTCTTC | CASSLTVVGTGQFF
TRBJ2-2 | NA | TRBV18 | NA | TGTGCCAGCTCACCCTCAGCGGCCGCGAACACCGGGGAGCTGTTTTTT | CASSPSAAANTGELFF
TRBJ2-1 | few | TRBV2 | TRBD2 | TGTGCCAGCACCCTTTTATGGGCGGGGGGTGATGAGCAGTTCTTC | CASTLLWAGGDEQFF